The 7 T cell receptor beta chains presented below share a single source sample, sequenced in a study of siplizumab effects on memory and regulatory T cells. Clones were sequenced by immunoSEQ multiplex PCR, and TCRdb holds only the in-frame ones, with some missing. The sample shows about 91,000 clones, about 96% of them seen only once. The source material was naive CD4+ T cells sorted from blood. The receptors stem from a human donor in good health.

The J gene is TRBJ1-3, the V gene TRBV5-1; D is uncertain. The germline V and J ends were trimmed by 4 bases and 4 bases, with 6 bases remaining between them. The CDR3 extends over 12 amino acids. CDR1 and CDR2 from the germline V gene are SGHRS and YFSETQ. The CDR3 loop reads CASSPNGNTIYF. The CDR3 DNA sequence: TGCGCCAGCAGCCCGAACGGAAACACCATATATTTT.

The chain links TRBV6-1 to TRBJ2-5, with TRBD2 matching over 11 bases. The ends lost 7 bases at V and 5 bases at J; junction bases unmatched: 9. Germline assignment: CDR1 MNHNS and CDR2 SASEGT. The CDR3 totals 15 residues. The CDR3 nucleotides read TGTGCCAGCATCTTTAGCGGGGGGGAGTCGGAGACCCAGTACTTC. Its protein product is CASIFSGGESETQYF.

The V gene is TRBV15, the J gene TRBJ1-1, with 10 nucleotides matching TRBD1. V shed 6 bases, J shed 4 bases, and the junction held 2 bases outside the gene matches. This CDR3 region has 13 residues. Germline V gene lookup returns CDR1 LNHNV and CDR2 YYDKDF (reference sequence). Here the CDR3 DNA reads TGTGCCACCAGACGACAGGGGGCCACTGAAGCTTTCTTT. This gives the protein CATRRQGATEAFF.

This clone appeared a single time. The rearrangement joins TRBV19 to TRBJ1-2, with D uncertain. Trimming left V 3 bases short and J 0 bases short, with 8 bases between. This CDR3 has 14 residues. Looked up from germline, CDR1 is LNHDA and CDR2 is SQIVND (reference sequence). The CDR3 DNA reads as TGTGCCAGTAGTATTCAGTCTGCTAACTATGGCTACACCTTC. Translating gives CASSIQSANYGYTF.

V and J are TRBV6-5 and TRBJ2-2; possibly TRBD2 for D (6 bases). From germline, CDR1 is MNHEY and CDR2 SVGAGI. CDR3 length: 16 amino acids. V lost 2 bases and J lost 0, with 10 bases in between. The CDR3 DNA is TGTGCCAGCAGTTACGGGCGGGGTTCGAACACCGGGGAGCTGTTTTTT. This encodes CASSYGRGSNTGELFF.

This clone showed up just once. This chain joins TRBV5-8 and TRBJ2-1, with 10 positions matching TRBD1. The length of the CDR3 is 16 residues. Germline CDR1 reads SGHTS; CDR2 reads YDEGEE. V shed 0 bases, J shed 3 bases, and the junction held 3 bases outside the gene matches. The CDR3 nucleotides read TGTGCCAGCAGCTTGGGACAGGGGGCAATCTACAATGAGCAGTTCTTC. This sequence encodes CASSLGQGAIYNEQFF.

V usage is TRBV7-2 and J usage is TRBJ2-2, with TRBD1 matching over 11 bases. The CDR3 is 15 amino acids. The J segment lost 7 bases and the V segment lost 5 bases, leaving 6 bases of the junction unmatched. CDR1 and CDR2 from the germline V gene are SGHTA and FQGNSA. This CDR3 reads CASSPGQGESGELFF. Written as DNA, the CDR3 is TGTGCCAGCAGCCCGGGACAGGGGGAGAGCGGGGAGCTGTTTTTT.